This TCR beta chain was sequenced in a study of blood T cell repertoires in COVID-19. Across the study: The United States, Italy and Spain were the sources of the acute and convalescent COVID-19 samples. T cells, B-cell-depleted T cells, or PBMCs supplied cDNA or gDNA.

Per the authors' pipeline: Researchers report that nucleated cell counts were estimated from reference gene primer amplification. Produced via immunoSEQ multiplex PCR; TCRdb's table is partial and in-frame only. The V and J calls and clone size were taken over from that table, and D and trimming were inferred from the DNA. The sample contains under 200,000 clones, about 82% of which appear only once. The CDR3 has 12 residues. CDR1 and CDR2 (germline): SGDLS, YYNGEE. The V end was cut by 0 bases, the J end by 10 bases, with 5 bases between. The source of this sequence is a woman aged 25 to 39 with acute or convalescent COVID-19. The sample consisted of peripheral blood. The rearrangement uses TRBV9 and TRBJ1-6; D is undetermined. DNA of the CDR3: TGTGCCAGCAGCGTAGGAGGATCACCCCTCCACTTT. Protein: CASSVGGSPLHF.